These T cell receptor beta chains were read from a single sample in a study of shared clonotypes between healthy human individuals. Profiling relied on immunoSEQ multiplex PCR, and the TCRdb table lists in-frame clones only, not all of them. The sample lists about 2.1 million clones, about 94% occurring once. Specimen: naive CD8+ T cells from PBMCs. These TCRs come from a man between 18 and 35 years old in good health. Some clones in this sample may be carry-over from other donors' samples. The CDR3 runs from the conserved cysteine through the conserved F or W. Each record gives: clone size, J gene, V gene, D gene, CDR3 protein, CDR3 DNA. The D gene is left open where the match is weak. The listing skips clone size in some rows; elsewhere it reads once, few, many or a size class.

once TRBJ2-3 TRBV11-2 TRBD2 CASSLGGREADTQYF TGTGCCAGCAGCTTAGGGGGTCGGGAGGCAGATACGCAGTATTTT
- TRBJ2-7 TRBV19 - CASSPIRGYEQYF TGTGCCAGTAGCCCTATAAGGGGGTACGAGCAGTACTTC
- TRBJ2-3 TRBV30 - CAWSVLGLGEAQYF TGTGCCTGGAGTGTACTAGGCCTCGGGGAGGCGCAGTATTTT
- TRBJ2-3 TRBV7-6 TRBD2 CASSFRLAGASLTDTQYF TGTGCCAGCAGCTTTCGTCTAGCGGGAGCCAGTCTCACAGATACGCAGTATTTT
- TRBJ2-2 TRBV6-6 TRBD1 CASSYRDRGATGELFF TGTGCCAGCAGTTACCGGGACAGGGGCGCCACCGGGGAGCTGTTTTTT
- TRBJ2-3 TRBV4-1 TRBD2 CASSLSGLAGGGSTDTQYF TGCGCCAGCAGTCTCTCTGGACTAGCGGGAGGGGGAAGCACAGATACGCAGTATTTT
- TRBJ1-2 TRBV29-1 TRBD1 CSVDRGLYYGYTF TGCAGCGTTGACAGGGGGTTGTACTATGGCTACACCTTC
- TRBJ2-7 TRBV7-9 TRBD2 CASSWTSGYEQYF TGTGCCAGCAGTTGGACTAGCGGGTACGAGCAGTACTTC
- TRBJ1-2 TRBV7-9 TRBD1 CASSLGWTGSSGYTF TGTGCCAGCAGCTTAGGATGGACAGGTTCAAGTGGCTACACCTTC
- TRBJ2-5 TRBV9 TRBD2 CASSHGGSQETQYF TGTGCCAGCAGCCACGGGGGGTCCCAAGAGACCCAGTACTTC
- TRBJ2-3 TRBV28 - CASFHSTDTQYF TGTGCCAGTTTTCATTCCACAGATACGCAGTATTTT
- TRBJ1-1 TRBV9 - CASSPHLQPGPNTEAFF TGTGCCAGCAGCCCACACCTACAACCGGGACCTAACACTGAAGCTTTCTTT
- TRBJ2-1 TRBV5-1 TRBD1 CASSLDLRGRNEQFF TGCGCCAGCAGCTTGGACCTCAGGGGGCGAAATGAGCAGTTCTTC
- TRBJ2-7 TRBV27 - CASSTGAGGDEQYF TGTGCCAGCAGTACGGGGGCAGGGGGTGACGAGCAGTACTTC
- TRBJ2-2 TRBV7-9 - CATIKGSTNTGELFF TGTGCCACCATCAAGGGTTCTACGAACACCGGGGAGCTGTTTTTT
- TRBJ1-5 TRBV7-9 TRBD1 CASSSTGDNQPQHF TGTGCCAGCAGCTCGACAGGGGACAATCAGCCCCAGCATTTT
- TRBJ1-3 TRBV27 - CASSLLTGNTIYF TGTGCCAGCAGTTTGCTTACTGGAAACACCATATATTTT
- TRBJ2-7 TRBV9 - CASSEGTGSYEQYF TGTGCCAGCAGCGAAGGGACGGGCTCCTACGAGCAGTACTTC
once TRBJ2-1 TRBV29-1 - CSVFLYSYNEQFF TGCAGCGTTTTCCTCTACTCCTACAATGAGCAGTTCTTC
- TRBJ2-7 TRBV27 - CASSSPAGGYEQYF TGTGCCAGCAGTTCTCCCGCCGGCGGCTACGAGCAGTACTTC
- TRBJ1-2 TRBV9 - CASSVEPDDYYGYTF TGTGCCAGCAGCGTCGAACCAGACGACTACTATGGCTACACCTTC
- TRBJ1-5 TRBV28 - CASSLNSNQPQHF TGTGCCAGCAGTTTAAACAGCAATCAGCCCCAGCATTTT
- TRBJ1-1 TRBV29-1 - CSAPSRKGDTEAFF TGCAGCGCCCCATCCCGAAAGGGGGACACTGAAGCTTTCTTT
- TRBJ1-3 TRBV28 - CASSYDRDRGNTIYF TGTGCCAGCAGTTATGACCGGGACCGCGGAAACACCATATATTTT
- TRBJ1-4 TRBV4-3 - CASSQDRGITNEKLFF TGCGCCAGCAGCCAAGATCGAGGGATAACTAATGAAAAACTGTTTTTT
- TRBJ2-1 TRBV25-1 TRBD1 CASSGWTGETYNEQFF TGTGCCAGCAGTGGCTGGACAGGCGAAACCTACAATGAGCAGTTCTTC
- TRBJ2-5 TRBV5-1 - CASSLEGGVTTQYF TGCGCCAGCAGCTTGGAGGGCGGGGTCACGACCCAGTACTTC
- TRBJ1-4 TRBV28 - CASSRRTATNEKLFF TGTGCCAGCAGTCGGAGGACAGCAACTAATGAAAAACTGTTTTTT
- TRBJ1-1 TRBV7-8 TRBD1 CASSLVTTGYWMGDTEAFF TGTGCCAGCAGCTTAGTCACGACAGGGTATTGGATGGGGGACACTGAAGCTTTCTTT
- TRBJ1-2 TRBV7-6 TRBD1 CASSALQGAINYGYTF TGTGCCAGCAGCGCTCTTCAGGGGGCGATCAACTATGGCTACACCTTC
- TRBJ2-1 TRBV4-1 TRBD2 CASSQVGTSGRRFF TGCGCCAGCAGCCAAGTAGGGACTAGCGGGCGGCGGTTCTTC
- TRBJ1-5 TRBV27 - CASSLTSNQPQHF TGTGCCAGCAGTTTAACTAGCAATCAGCCCCAGCATTTT
many TRBJ2-5 TRBV28 TRBD2 CASSLLASGPRETQYF TGTGCCAGCAGTTTACTGGCTAGCGGGCCGCGGGAGACCCAGTACTTC
- TRBJ2-3 TRBV4-1 TRBD2 CASSPRTSGRSDTQYF TGCGCCAGCAGCCCCAGGACTAGCGGGAGGTCAGATACGCAGTATTTT
- TRBJ2-1 TRBV19 TRBD2 CASSRGLAGGYNEQFF TGTGCCAGTAGTAGAGGACTAGCGGGTGGGTACAATGAGCAGTTCTTC
- TRBJ2-7 TRBV27 - CASSFRGGEQYF TGTGCCAGCAGTTTTAGAGGGGGCGAGCAGTACTTC
- TRBJ1-4 TRBV2 - CASSPIPTTNEKLFF TGTGCCAGCAGTCCGATTCCCACAACTAATGAAAAACTGTTTTTT
- TRBJ1-1 TRBV5-1 - CASSWDDGGNTEAFF TGCGCCAGCAGCTGGGACGACGGAGGGAACACTGAAGCTTTCTTT
- TRBJ2-1 TRBV10-3 TRBD2 CAISVASGKAEQFF TGTGCCATCAGTGTGGCTAGCGGGAAGGCTGAGCAGTTCTTC
- TRBJ1-5 TRBV28 TRBD1 CASSLRDRGRLRGNQPQHF TGTGCCAGCAGTTTACGGGACAGGGGCCGGTTAAGGGGCAATCAGCCCCAGCATTTT
- TRBJ2-7 TRBV11-2 TRBD2 CASSSAGRGSYEQYF TGTGCCAGCAGCTCAGCAGGGCGGGGGTCCTACGAGCAGTACTTC
- TRBJ1-2 TRBV6-5 TRBD1 CASRSTGDYYGYTF TGTGCCAGCCGTTCGACAGGGGATTACTATGGCTACACCTTC
- TRBJ2-7 TRBV28 - CASRLLNSYEQYF TGTGCCAGCAGGCTACTTAATTCCTACGAGCAGTACTTC
once TRBJ2-2 TRBV9 - CASSGPAGTGELFF TGTGCCAGCAGCGGCCCTGCCGGCACCGGGGAGCTGTTTTTT
- TRBJ2-7 TRBV6-1 - CASSEYPGVAYEQYF TGTGCCAGCAGTGAATACCCGGGAGTAGCCTACGAGCAGTACTTC
few TRBJ1-4 TRBV7-9 - CASSGTGSNEKLFF TGTGCCAGCAGCGGGACGGGCTCGAATGAAAAACTGTTTTTT
- TRBJ2-3 TRBV28 - CASGGRQGISPDTQYF TGTGCCAGCGGGGGGAGACAGGGAATCTCGCCAGATACGCAGTATTTT
once TRBJ1-2 TRBV4-3 - CASSLKGAGGYGYTF TGCGCCAGCAGCCTAAAGGGAGCCGGGGGCTATGGCTACACCTTC
- TRBJ2-2 TRBV6-6 - CASSYTGPFTGELFF TGTGCCAGCAGTTACACCGGACCCTTCACCGGGGAGCTGTTTTTT
- TRBJ2-2 TRBV9 TRBD1 CASSVGRRWTGGTGELFF TGTGCCAGCAGCGTAGGTCGCCGGTGGACAGGGGGGACCGGGGAGCTGTTTTTT
- TRBJ1-2 TRBV15 - CATSRELVNGYGYTF TGTGCCACCAGCAGAGAACTGGTGAATGGCTATGGCTACACCTTC
- TRBJ2-1 TRBV7-9 - CASSLGGYSYNEQFF TGTGCCAGCAGCTTAGGGGGTTACTCCTACAATGAGCAGTTCTTC
- TRBJ2-1 TRBV19 TRBD1 CASSIPGQSYNEQFF TGTGCCAGTAGTATACCGGGACAGTCCTACAATGAGCAGTTCTTC
once TRBJ2-1 TRBV29-1 TRBD2 CSVEGLAGVFVNEQFF TGCAGCGTTGAAGGACTAGCGGGAGTCTTTGTTAATGAGCAGTTCTTC